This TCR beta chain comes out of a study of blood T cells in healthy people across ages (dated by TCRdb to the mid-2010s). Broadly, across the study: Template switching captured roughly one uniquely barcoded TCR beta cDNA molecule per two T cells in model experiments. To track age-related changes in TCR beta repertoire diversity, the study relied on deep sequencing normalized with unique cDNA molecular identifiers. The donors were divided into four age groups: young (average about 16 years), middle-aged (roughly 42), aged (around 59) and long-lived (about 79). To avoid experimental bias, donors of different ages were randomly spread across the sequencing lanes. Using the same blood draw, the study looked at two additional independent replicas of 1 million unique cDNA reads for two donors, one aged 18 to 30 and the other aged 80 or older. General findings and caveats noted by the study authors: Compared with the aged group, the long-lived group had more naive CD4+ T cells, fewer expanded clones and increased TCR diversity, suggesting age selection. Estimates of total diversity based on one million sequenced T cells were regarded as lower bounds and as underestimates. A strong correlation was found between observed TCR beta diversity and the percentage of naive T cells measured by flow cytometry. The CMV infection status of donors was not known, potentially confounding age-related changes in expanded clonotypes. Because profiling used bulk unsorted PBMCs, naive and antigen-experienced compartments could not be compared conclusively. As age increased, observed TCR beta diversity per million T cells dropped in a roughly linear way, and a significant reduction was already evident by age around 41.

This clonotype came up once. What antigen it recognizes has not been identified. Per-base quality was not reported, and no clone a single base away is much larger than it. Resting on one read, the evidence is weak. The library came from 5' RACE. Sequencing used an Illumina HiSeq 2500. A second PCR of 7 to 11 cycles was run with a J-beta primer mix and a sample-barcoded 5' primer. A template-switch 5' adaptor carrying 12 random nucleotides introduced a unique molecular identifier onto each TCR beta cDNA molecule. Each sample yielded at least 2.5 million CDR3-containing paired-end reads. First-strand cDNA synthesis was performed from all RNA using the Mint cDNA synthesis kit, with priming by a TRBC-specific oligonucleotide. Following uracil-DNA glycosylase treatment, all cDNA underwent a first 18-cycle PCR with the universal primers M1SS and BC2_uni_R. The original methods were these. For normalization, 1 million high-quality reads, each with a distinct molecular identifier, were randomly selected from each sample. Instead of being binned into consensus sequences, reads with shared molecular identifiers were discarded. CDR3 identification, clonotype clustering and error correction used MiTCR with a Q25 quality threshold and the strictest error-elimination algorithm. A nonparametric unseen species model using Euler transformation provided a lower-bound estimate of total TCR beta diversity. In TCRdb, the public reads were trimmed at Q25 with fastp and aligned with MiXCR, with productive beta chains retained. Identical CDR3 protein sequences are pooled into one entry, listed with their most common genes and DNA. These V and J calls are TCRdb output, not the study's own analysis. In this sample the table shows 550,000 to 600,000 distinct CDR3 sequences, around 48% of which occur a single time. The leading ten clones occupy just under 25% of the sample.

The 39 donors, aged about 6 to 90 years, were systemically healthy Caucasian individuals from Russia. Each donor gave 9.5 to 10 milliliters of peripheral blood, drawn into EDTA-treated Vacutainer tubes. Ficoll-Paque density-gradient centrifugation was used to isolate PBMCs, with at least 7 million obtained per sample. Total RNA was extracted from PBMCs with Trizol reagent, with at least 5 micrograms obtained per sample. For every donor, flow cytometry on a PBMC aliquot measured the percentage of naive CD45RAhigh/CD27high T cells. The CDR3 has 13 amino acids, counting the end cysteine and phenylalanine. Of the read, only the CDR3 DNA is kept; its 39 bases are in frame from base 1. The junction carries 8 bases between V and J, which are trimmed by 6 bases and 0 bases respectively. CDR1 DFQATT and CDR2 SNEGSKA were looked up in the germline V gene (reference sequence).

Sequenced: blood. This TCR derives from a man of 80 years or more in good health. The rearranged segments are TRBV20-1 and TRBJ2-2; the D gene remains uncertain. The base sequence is TGCAGTGCCCCTGCTACGAACACCGGGGAGCTGTTTTTT. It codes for CSAPATNTGELFF.